The present T cell receptor (beta chain) was sequenced within a study of radiotherapy plus CTLA-4 blockade in lung cancer. Clones were read by immunoSEQ multiplex PCR, and TCRdb kept only the in-frame ones, dropping some. The profile covers roughly 73,000 clones, with around 86% appearing a single time and 40% to 45% taken by the ten largest. This CDR3 contains 13 residues. V was trimmed by 6 bases and J by 4 bases, leaving 10 bases between them. The germline gives CDR1 LGHNT, CDR2 FRNRAP. The input for sequencing was peripheral blood, taken from a patient treated with radiotherapy plus ipilimumab. This chain joins TRBV12-5 and TRBJ2-1, with D hard to call. The TCR was taken from a human donor with non-small cell lung cancer that progressed on radiotherapy plus ipilimumab. The CDR3 region is CASGRAIYNEQFF. The CDR3 nucleotides are TGTGCTAGTGGCCGAGCGATATACAATGAGCAGTTCTTC.